The clone carrying this T cell receptor beta chain was seen many times. Beta-chain TCR CDR3 regions were amplified from RNA transcripts. In the first round, RT-PCR was carried out with HTBI primers, and a multiplex PCR formed the second round. MiXCR was run by TCRdb on the multiplex PCR reads, yielding one entry per CDR3 protein. The profile covers 350,000 to 400,000 distinct CDR3 sequences, with approximately 15% appearing a single time and around 6.6% taken by the ten largest. This specimen belongs to a study of Graves' ophthalmopathy and Graves' hyperthyroidism. Trimming cost V 4 bases and J 4 bases, with 12 bases left between them. This CDR3 has 14 amino acids. CDR1 KGHDR and CDR2 SFDVKD come from the germline V gene.

This receptor was obtained from a woman younger than 35 with stable Graves' hyperthyroidism. The sequenced sample consisted of peripheral blood. V is TRBV24-1 and J is TRBJ1-2, with D possibly matching TRBD1 (5 bases). CDR3 loop: CATSDSRVSYGYTF. The CDR3 DNA sequence: TGTGCCACCAGTGACTCCAGGGTGAGCTATGGCTACACCTTC.